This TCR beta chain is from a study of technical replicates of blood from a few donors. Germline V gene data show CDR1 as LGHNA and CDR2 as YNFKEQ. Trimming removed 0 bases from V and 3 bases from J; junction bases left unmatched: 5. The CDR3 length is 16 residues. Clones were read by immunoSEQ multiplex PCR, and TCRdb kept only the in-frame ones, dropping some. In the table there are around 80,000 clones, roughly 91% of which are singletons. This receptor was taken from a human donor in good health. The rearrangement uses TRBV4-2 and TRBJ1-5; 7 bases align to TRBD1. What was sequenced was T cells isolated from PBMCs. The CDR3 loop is CASSQERDSLNQPQHF. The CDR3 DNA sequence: TGTGCCAGCAGCCAAGAACGGGACAGTCTCAATCAGCCCCAGCATTTT.